This T cell receptor beta chain was captured in a study of blood T cells in healthy people across ages. Losses at the gene ends were 9 bases for V and 0 bases for J; bases not matched to a gene: 5. In germline, CDR1 is MGHDK, CDR2 SYGVNS. CDR3 size: 14 residues. Using a J-beta primer mix together with a sample-barcoded 5' primer, a second PCR was run for about 7 to 12 cycles. TCRdb re-called the 5' RACE reads through MiXCR, storing one row per CDR3 protein. This sample carries 730,000 or so distinct CDR3 sequences, about 42% of them seen once, and the ten largest clones take 20% to 25%. V gene TRBV25-1 combines with J gene TRBJ2-1; 7 bases agree with TRBD2. Source material: blood. The TCR comes from a woman aged 60 to 75 in good health. The chain's CDR3 is CASAGRDSYNEQFF. CDR3 coding DNA: TGTGCCAGTGCGGGGAGGGACTCCTACAATGAGCAGTTCTTC.